The 24 T cell receptor beta chains given below trace back to one sample, sequenced in a study of breast tumors, draining lymph nodes, adjacent tissues. The lymph nodes were axillary draining lymph nodes from breast cancer patients. Via MiXCR, TCRdb re-called the multiplex PCR reads, giving one row per CDR3 protein. Found here are over 130,000 distinct CDR3 sequences, about 30% of them singletons; the top ten hold under 2.5%. Input material: axillary lymph node tissue. All receptors derive from a female donor with breast cancer. Some clones in this sample may be carry-over from other donors' samples.

This clonotype was seen at least ten times. The chain joins TRBV18 to TRBJ1-5; D unresolved. The germline V gene encodes CDR1 KGHSH and CDR2 LQKENI. Trimming cost V 4 bases and J 5 bases, with 12 bases left between them. The CDR3 is 14 amino acids. CDR3 in amino acids: CASSHNSGDQPQHF. In DNA form, the CDR3 reads TGTGCCAGCTCACACAACAGTGGCGATCAGCCCCAGCATTTT.

There are a few counts of this clonotype. A much more abundant neighbour one base away suggests this may be a read error. Here the CDR3 omits its conserved ending phenylalanine or tryptophan, so a read error is the likely source. The CDR3 DNA is TGCAGTGCCGACCACTATGGCTACACCTCC. Protein: CSADHYGYTS. The V call is TRBV20-1, the J call TRBJ1-2; no reliable D call. V shed 6 bases and J shed 3 bases, with 5 bases lying between them. The CDR3 extends over 10 amino acids. Looked up from germline, CDR1 is DFQATT and CDR2 is SNEGSKA (reference sequence).

The V call is TRBV2, the J call TRBJ2-5, with TRBD1 matching over 7 bases. Germline V CDR1 and CDR2: SNHLY, FYNNEI. V dropped 7 bases and J dropped 5; count of bases not matched to a gene: 7. This CDR3 has 13 residues. CDR3 sequence (DNA): TGTGCCAGCACCAGGGACAGCAGGGAGACCCAGTACTTC. The encoded protein is CASTRDSRETQYF.

This clonotype was counted many times. The rearrangement links TRBV5-1 to TRBJ2-5; no clear D gene. CDR1 is SGHRS, CDR2 YFSETQ, per germline. The length of the CDR3 is 10 residues. This CDR3 reads CTKIRETQYF. CDR3 in DNA: TGCACCAAGATTCGAGAGACCCAGTACTTC. Using reference TRBV5-1 and TRBJ2-5 for the parts outside the CDR3, the full variable domain is KAGVTQTPRYLIKTRGQQVTLSCSPISGHRSVSWYQQTPGQGLQFLFEYFSETQRNKGNFPGRFSGRQFSNSRSEMNVSTLELGDSALYLCTKIRETQYFGPGTRLLVL.

This clonotype was seen repeatedly, ten times or more. The V and J genes are TRBV30 and TRBJ2-1; 8 bases match TRBD2. V lost 2 bases to trimming and J lost 6 bases; unmatched junction nucleotides: 6. Germline CDR1 GTSNPN, CDR2 SVGIG (reference sequence). CDR3 length equals 14 residues. The CDR3 DNA sequence: TGTGCCTGGAGTTGGGGACTAGTGTCCAATGAGCAGTTCTTC. The encoded protein is CAWSWGLVSNEQFF.

Points on this clonotype: Given a much more abundant clone one base away, this may be a read error. The chain is built from TRBV6-5 and TRBJ2-1, with TRBD2 matching 7 bases. J gave up 0 bases and V 6 bases, and 8 bases lay outside the gene matches. Germline CDR1 reads MNHEY; CDR2 reads SVGAGI. This CDR3 region has 16 residues. CDR3 sequence: CASRGGNCDSYNEQFF. The CDR3 DNA follows: TGTGCCAGCAGGGGGGGGAACTGCGACTCCTACAATGAGCAGTTCTTC.

At least ten counts were recorded for this clonotype. The V gene is TRBV29-1, the J gene TRBJ2-5; D remains ambiguous. The CDR3 length is 14 residues. The germline CDR1 and CDR2 sequences are SQVTM and ANQGSEA. Trimming took 0 bases from V and 5 from J, leaving 13 bases between them. The CDR3 reads CSVEDLVKRETQYF. The CDR3 DNA reads as TGCAGCGTTGAAGATCTAGTTAAGAGGGAGACCCAGTACTTC.

This clonotype was recorded many times. This chain connects TRBV2 to TRBJ2-7, with 15 bases matching TRBD2. CDR1 SNHLY and CDR2 FYNNEI come from the germline V gene. The CDR3 sequence is 17 residues long. CDR3 sequence (DNA): TGTGCCAGCAGGAACCTGGGGACTAGCGGGGGGTCCTCCGAGCAGTACGTC. Its protein is CASRNLGTSGGSSEQYV.

This clonotype was seen repeatedly, ten times or more. The chain carries TRBV7-3 and TRBJ2-2; 8 positions agree with TRBD1. Looked up from germline, CDR1 is SGHTA and CDR2 is FQGTGA. The CDR3 is 15 amino acids. The V segment lost 5 bases and the J segment 1 base; nucleotides outside the gene matches: 3. The CDR3 region has the DNA TGTGCCAGCAGCCCTGGACAGGGGAACACCGGGGAGCTGTTTTTT. Protein product: CASSPGQGNTGELFF.

The V call is TRBV12-3 or TRBV12-4, the J call TRBJ1-4; no reliable D call. The ends were cut back, 3 bases at V and 5 bases at J, with 13 bases in the middle. This CDR3 is 15 amino acids long. CDR3 residues: CASSFHSSYNEKLFF. The CDR3 DNA reads as TGTGCCAGCAGTTTCCACTCCTCCTACAATGAAAAACTGTTTTTT.

This clonotype turned up a few times. In nucleotides, the CDR3 is TGTGCCAGCAGTTACTCCACGGGGGGATGGGGATATGGCTACACCTTC. The encoded protein is CASSYSTGGWGYGYTF. The V and J genes are TRBV6-5 and TRBJ1-2, with D possibly being TRBD1 (5 bases). Trimming took 0 bases from V and 5 from J, leaving 16 bases between them. The CDR3 totals 16 residues. Per germline, CDR1 MNHEY and CDR2 SVGAGI.

This clonotype was seen at least ten times. The CDR3 nucleotides are TGTGCCGGGGGGGAGCGGGTTTGGGAGCAGTACGTC. It yields the protein CAGGERVWEQYV. The chain couples TRBV12-3 or TRBV12-4 to TRBJ2-7; 7 bases line up with TRBD2. This CDR3 is built from 12 residues. Trimming at V came to 11 bases and at J to 7 bases, leaving 11 bases not matched to a gene.

In its sample, this clonotype was seen many times. The V call is TRBV5-1, the J call TRBJ2-5; TRBD2 is a possible D gene (7 bases). The CDR3 runs to 14 residues. The V and J ends lost 0 bases and 7 bases respectively, with 13 bases between them. From germline, CDR1 is SGHRS and CDR2 YFSETQ. CDR3 in DNA: TGCGCCAGCAGCTTGGCCGCAGGGGAGGGGACCCAGTACTTC. Translation gives CASSLAAGEGTQYF. The entire variable domain, with the rest obtained from reference TRBV5-1 and TRBJ2-5, is as follows: KAGVTQTPRYLIKTRGQQVTLSCSPISGHRSVSWYQQTPGQGLQFLFEYFSETQRNKGNFPGRFSGRQFSNSRSEMNVSTLELGDSALYLCASSLAAGEGTQYFGPGTRLLVL.

The chain combines TRBV29-1 with TRBJ1-4, with D unresolved. CDR3 size: 14 residues. Germline CDR1 SQVTM, CDR2 ANQGSEA. The ends were cut back, 8 bases at V and 5 bases at J, with 18 bases in the middle. The CDR3 DNA follows: TGCAGCAGGGCACCCGGGGTCTCGAATGAAAAACTGTTTTTT. This gives the protein CSRAPGVSNEKLFF.

This clonotype has ten or more counts. The rearrangement uses TRBV5-1 and TRBJ1-6; 7 bases align to TRBD1. With 0 bases clipped from V and 7 bases from J, the junction kept 4 bases outside the gene matches. This CDR3 has 15 residues. Germline V lookup: CDR1 SGHRS, CDR2 YFSETQ. Here the CDR3 reads CASSLGDRENSPLHF. The CDR3 DNA reads TGCGCCAGCAGCTTGGGCGACAGGGAAAATTCACCCCTCCACTTT.

This clonotype was detected many times. This chain uses TRBV9 with TRBJ1-2; 9 bases map to TRBD1. Unmatched junction bases numbered 6, after V lost 4 bases and J lost 8 bases. This CDR3 comprises 13 residues. Germline V CDR1 and CDR2: SGDLS, YYNGEE. The CDR3 reads CASSSGTGRGYTF. The CDR3 DNA sequence: TGTGCCAGCAGCTCCGGGACAGGGAGAGGCTACACCTTC.

The sample holds many counts of this clonotype. The rearrangement joins TRBV6-5 to TRBJ2-1; D remains ambiguous. The CDR3 spans 11 residues. V shed 4 bases and J shed 12 bases, with 10 bases lying between them. Germline assignment: CDR1 MNHEY and CDR2 SVGAGI. CDR3 bases: TGTGCCAGCAGTTCCGTTGTCGGGCAGTTCTTC. It codes for CASSSVVGQFF.

This clonotype was seen repeatedly, ten times or more. The V call is TRBV18, the J call TRBJ1-2; 7 nucleotides line up with TRBD1. CDR1 and CDR2 from the germline V gene are KGHSH and LQKENI. CDR3 size: 13 residues. V was clipped by 5 bases and J by 7 bases; unmatched bases: 7. The chain's CDR3 is CASSRDSSGGYTF. The CDR3 region has the DNA TGTGCCAGCTCAAGGGACAGTTCCGGTGGCTACACCTTC.

This clonotype was observed many times. This chain uses TRBV2 with TRBJ2-2; D is possibly TRBD1 (5 bases). This CDR3 spans 15 amino acids. Trimming cost V 0 bases and J 2 bases, with 7 bases left between them. Germline-derived CDR1 and CDR2 are SNHLY and FYNNEI. Here the CDR3 DNA reads TGTGCCAGCAGTGAAGCGCAGGGAAACACCGGGGAGCTGTTTTTT. Translated, it gives CASSEAQGNTGELFF.

The sample holds one count of this clonotype. This chain uses TRBV7-2 with TRBJ1-5; no reliable D call. The germline CDR1 and CDR2 sequences are SGHTA and FQGNSA. Trimming removed 0 bases from V and 1 base from J, with 7 bases in between. The CDR3 totals 15 residues. CDR3 DNA sequence: TGTGCCAGCAGCTTAGCGCCGTGGAGCAATCAGCCCCAGCATTTT. The encoded protein is CASSLAPWSNQPQHF.

This clonotype has ten or more counts. The chain recombines TRBV30 with TRBJ1-2; no reliable D call. CDR3 size: 12 residues. Germline-derived CDR1 and CDR2 are GTSNPN and SVGIG (reference sequence). The germline V and J ends were trimmed by 0 bases and 4 bases, with 6 bases remaining between them. CDR3 residues: CAWSVQSYGYTF. CDR3 DNA sequence: TGTGCCTGGAGTGTTCAGTCCTATGGCTACACCTTC.

This clonotype was counted many times. This chain joins TRBV7-2 and TRBJ1-2; no reliable D call. V dropped 0 bases and J dropped 7 bases, with 9 bases sitting between them. Per germline, CDR1 SGHTA and CDR2 FQGNSA. The CDR3 consists of 13 residues. The CDR3 region is CASSLADGSGYTF. CDR3 sequence (DNA): TGTGCCAGCAGCTTAGCAGACGGGTCTGGCTACACCTTC.

This clonotype was found many times. The chain links TRBV20-1 to TRBJ2-3, with D possibly TRBD1 on 6 matching bases. Between the trimmed V and J ends, which lost 1 base and 6 bases, there was a span of 11 bases. CDR3 length: 13 residues. The germline gives CDR1 DFQATT, CDR2 SNEGSKA (reference sequence). The DNA for the CDR3 is TGCAGTGCTAGAGTCATGGGGGCCGATACGCAGTATTTT. Translating gives CSARVMGADTQYF.

This clonotype was seen at least ten times. This chain links TRBV5-1 with TRBJ1-4, with TRBD1 matching over 9 bases. With V trimmed by 2 bases and J by 7 bases, 3 bases remained unmatched. Germline V gene sequence: CDR1 SGHRS, CDR2 YFSETQ. The CDR3 spans 14 residues. The CDR3 DNA reads as TGCGCCAGCAGCTTACCGGACAGGGGTGAAAAACTGTTTTTT. This sequence encodes CASSLPDRGEKLFF.